The 26 T cell receptor beta chains listed next were all sequenced from one sample in a study of response to subunit inactivated influenza vaccine. Using its own MiXCR run on the RT-PCR reads, TCRdb lists one record per CDR3 protein. The repertoire consists of 500,000 to 650,000 distinct CDR3 sequences, with 7.5% to 8.5% occurring once and the leading ten covering approximately 13%. Sequenced material: PBMCs from blood, taken around 25 months after vaccination. The receptors derive from a man between 50 and 70 years old who received an inactivated influenza vaccine.

This clonotype was seen a handful of times. The chain combines TRBV6-5 with TRBJ2-2, with 10 bases matching TRBD1. The CDR3 is 15 residues long. Unmatched junction bases numbered 4, after V lost 2 bases and J lost 7 bases. Germline V gives CDR1 MNHEY, CDR2 SVGAGI. The CDR3 here is CASSYGGQGIGELFF. CDR3 nucleotides: TGTGCCAGCAGTTACGGGGGACAGGGGATCGGGGAGCTGTTTTTT.

This clonotype was detected many times. CDR3 DNA: TGCGCCAGCAGCCAAGATTCGTCCGGACAGGGGGCGCGGGGCTACACCTTC. Amino acid sequence: CASSQDSSGQGARGYTF. The rearrangement joins TRBV4-1 to TRBJ1-2, with 11 bases lining up with TRBD1. The CDR3 extends over 17 amino acids. Germline loops: CDR1 MGHRA, CDR2 YSYEKL. Unmatched junction bases numbered 11, after V lost 0 bases and J lost 8 bases.

This clonotype was seen a handful of times. The chain couples TRBV5-1 to TRBJ2-1; D unclear. The germline V gene encodes CDR1 SGHRS and CDR2 YFSETQ. Between the trimmed V and J ends, which lost 4 bases and 1 base, there was a span of 12 bases. CDR3 length: 15 amino acids. The CDR3 is CASSLHPGSYNEQFF. The CDR3 nucleotides are TGCGCCAGCAGCCTACATCCGGGTTCCTACAATGAGCAGTTCTTC.

The rearrangement joins TRBV6-2 or TRBV6-3 to TRBJ1-5; TRBD1 might be the D (5 bases). Germline V lookup: CDR1 MNHEY, CDR2 SVGEGT. V dropped 8 bases and J dropped 7 bases, with 15 bases sitting between them. CDR3 length: 13 amino acids. The DNA for the CDR3 is TGTGCCAGCGCCCCGCTGGGGGTCCAGCCCCAGCATTTT. Residues: CASAPLGVQPQHF.

V is TRBV6-1 and J is TRBJ2-1, with D perhaps TRBD1 or TRBD2 (5 bases each). Germline V gene sequence: CDR1 MNHNS, CDR2 SASEGT. V was shortened by 6 bases and J by 7 bases, with 16 bases between the two germline ends. CDR3 size: 14 residues. CDR3 residues: CASRLRGRRNEQFF. The CDR3 DNA sequence: TGTGCCAGCAGGCTGAGGGGCAGGAGGAATGAGCAGTTCTTC.

The chain has TRBV12-3 or TRBV12-4 and TRBJ2-6; D is unresolved. V was trimmed by 3 bases and J by 2 bases, leaving 11 bases between them. The length of the CDR3 is 16 residues. For the CDR3, the DNA is TGTGCCAGCAGTTTGCCCCGCGGAGCTGGGGCCAACGTCCTGACTTTC. This gives the protein CASSLPRGAGANVLTF.

The V call is TRBV7-8, the J call TRBJ2-1; maybe TRBD2 (6 bases). The CDR3 spans 16 residues. Germline CDR1 reads SGHVS; CDR2 reads FQNEAQ. V lost 3 bases to trimming and J lost 0 bases, with 12 bases between them. CDR3 region: CASSFVAESSYNEQFF. The CDR3 DNA is TGTGCCAGCAGCTTCGTAGCGGAGAGCTCCTACAATGAGCAGTTCTTC.

The V gene is TRBV24-1, the J gene TRBJ1-5; D not resolved. V was pared by 0 bases and J by 5 bases, with 7 bases between. Germline CDR1 and CDR2: KGHDR and SFDVKD. This CDR3 is built from 14 residues. CDR3 sequence reads: CATSDLESDQPQHF. DNA for the CDR3: TGTGCCACCAGTGATTTGGAGTCCGATCAGCCCCAGCATTTT.

The chain recombines TRBV4-2 with TRBJ2-5; D is perhaps TRBD2 (7 bases). CDR1 LGHNA and CDR2 YNFKEQ come from the germline V gene. Trimming cost V 1 base and J 5 bases, with 17 bases left between them. This CDR3 has 16 residues. The CDR3 region is CASSQVTGGSVETQYF. CDR3 in DNA: TGTGCCAGCAGCCAAGTAACGGGGGGCTCCGTGGAGACCCAGTACTTC.

The rearrangement links TRBV3-1 to TRBJ2-1; D gene ambiguous. The V gene lost 2 bases and the J gene lost 2 bases, with 16 bases spanning the gap. This CDR3 has 17 amino acids. The germline V gene encodes CDR1 LGHDT and CDR2 YNNKEL (reference sequence). This CDR3 is CASSQRRGGRTYNEQFF. The DNA of the CDR3 is TGTGCCAGCAGCCAAAGGCGTGGCGGAAGAACCTACAATGAGCAGTTCTTC.

There are a few counts of this clonotype. The V and J genes are TRBV29-1 and TRBJ2-1; 8 positions agree with TRBD2. The CDR3 extends over 17 amino acids. Germline V gives CDR1 SQVTM, CDR2 ANQGSEA. Trimming cost V 0 bases and J 7 bases; bases outside gene matches: 14. CDR3 amino acids: CSVEDPSGFTYTNEQFF. In nucleotides, the CDR3 is TGCAGCGTTGAAGACCCTAGCGGGTTCACATACACTAATGAGCAGTTCTTC.

Details on this clonotype: Since a much larger clone is just one base distant, this may be a read error. V and J are TRBV28 and TRBJ1-1; D not resolved. The CDR3 runs 13 residues. In germline, CDR1 is MDHEN, CDR2 SYDVKM. CDR3 nucleotides: TGTCCCAGCAGTTTGTCATCGTTTATTGAAGCTTTCTTT. Translating it yields CPSSLSSFIEAFF.

This chain links TRBV15 with TRBJ2-7; 7 bases fit TRBD2. The CDR3 runs to 15 residues. Germline-derived CDR1 and CDR2 are LNHNV and YYDKDF (reference sequence). With V trimmed by 1 base and J by 2 bases, 5 bases remained unmatched. The CDR3 loop is CATSRALALTYEQYF. CDR3 bases: TGTGCCACCAGCAGAGCACTAGCGTTAACCTACGAGCAGTACTTC.

Only a few counts were recorded for this clonotype. The chain recombines TRBV4-2 with TRBJ1-2; D perhaps matches TRBD1 (5 bases). In germline, CDR1 is LGHNA, CDR2 YNFKEQ. The CDR3 loop spans 15 amino acids. The ends were cut back, 0 bases at V and 5 bases at J, with 13 bases in the middle. CDR3 protein: CASSQDPRGDYGYTF. In nucleotides, the CDR3 is TGTGCCAGCAGCCAAGATCCGAGAGGGGATTATGGCTACACCTTC.

This clonotype has a handful of counts. V is TRBV4-2 and J is TRBJ2-7; a possible D gene is TRBD2 (7 bases). V gave up 1 base and J gave up 3 bases, with 13 bases separating them. The length of the CDR3 is 15 residues. Germline lookup yields CDR1 LGHNA and CDR2 YNFKEQ. CDR3 sequence (DNA): TGTGCCAGCAGCCAAGCTGTCGGGGGGCACTACGAGCAGTACTTC. Translated, it gives CASSQAVGGHYEQYF.

V is TRBV20-1 and J is TRBJ1-5, with 9 bases matching TRBD1. Germline V gene data show CDR1 as DFQATT and CDR2 as SNEGSKA (reference sequence). The CDR3 is 15 amino acids. J lost 5 bases, V lost 3 bases, and 8 bases had no gene match. CDR3 sequence (DNA): TGCAGTGCTAGGGCCCCCGGGACAGGGCATCAGCCCCAGCATTTT. This encodes CSARAPGTGHQPQHF.

The chain has TRBV10-3 and TRBJ2-7, with 8 bases aligning to TRBD1. J was trimmed by 3 bases and V by 6 bases; bases with no gene match: 10. CDR3 length: 15 residues. Germline V gene data show CDR1 as ENHRY and CDR2 as SYGVKD. This chain's CDR3 is CAIREDRGRDYEQYF. CDR3 DNA sequence: TGTGCCATCAGAGAAGACAGGGGCAGGGACTACGAGCAGTACTTC.

A few counts support this clonotype. J is TRBJ1-6 and V is TRBV4-3, with unresolved D. The V gene's germline CDR1 is LGHNA and CDR2 YSLEER. CDR3 length equals 16 residues. Trimming left V 1 base short and J 7 bases short, with 14 bases between. The CDR3 DNA is TGCGCCAGCAGCCAAGGGTCCCGGGTTCGCAATTCACCCCTCCACTTT. This sequence encodes CASSQGSRVRNSPLHF.

The chain links TRBV20-1 to TRBJ2-7, with 10 bases fitting TRBD2. With V trimmed by 2 bases and J by 4 bases, 5 bases remained unmatched. CDR1 and CDR2 from the germline V gene are DFQATT and SNEGSKA (reference sequence). CDR3 size: 14 residues. CDR3 bases: TGCAGTGCTAGACCTCGGACTAGCGGTTACGAGCAGTACTTC. It translates to CSARPRTSGYEQYF.

The chain employs TRBV12-3 or TRBV12-4 and TRBJ1-3; D call uncertain. The CDR3 length is 14 residues. V was cut by 0 bases and J by 4 bases, with 7 bases left in between. In DNA, the CDR3 is TGTGCCAGCAGTTTAGCCTTAGGAGGAAACACCATATATTTT. It specifies CASSLALGGNTIYF.

This clonotype was counted a few times. This chain links TRBV12-3 or TRBV12-4 with TRBJ2-1; D gene unclear. This CDR3 has 14 amino acids. Trimming took 7 bases from V and 0 from J, leaving 10 bases between them. This CDR3 reads CASTQLSSYNEQFF. The CDR3 DNA reads TGTGCCAGCACCCAGTTGAGCTCCTACAATGAGCAGTTCTTC.

This clonotype came up a few times. The V gene is TRBV29-1, the J gene TRBJ2-1; D is possibly TRBD1 (5 bases). The V end lost 6 bases, the J end lost 8 bases, and 14 bases lay between the germline ends. Germline assignment: CDR1 SQVTM and CDR2 ANQGSEA. CDR3 length equals 12 residues. The CDR3: CSVASGFDEQFF. In DNA form, the CDR3 reads TGCAGCGTCGCCTCAGGGTTTGATGAGCAGTTCTTC.

This clonotype has only a few counts. V is TRBV15 and J is TRBJ2-1; the match to TRBD2 covers 7 bases. This CDR3 contains 15 residues. From germline, CDR1 is LNHNV and CDR2 YYDKDF (reference sequence). Trimming took 5 bases from V and 4 from J; bases not matched to a gene: 8. CDR3 sequence: CATSLPGLIYNEQFF. CDR3 in DNA: TGTGCCACCAGCCTACCGGGACTAATATACAATGAGCAGTTCTTC.

The V and J genes are TRBV7-2 and TRBJ1-4; perhaps TRBD1 as D (6 bases). This CDR3 is built from 15 residues. The V end lost 5 bases, the J end lost 5 bases, and 15 bases lay between the germline ends. Germline CDR1 and CDR2: SGHTA and FQGNSA. Here the CDR3 reads CASSPNRETNEKLFF. CDR3 bases: TGTGCCAGCAGCCCAAACAGGGAAACCAATGAAAAACTGTTTTTT.

The chain couples TRBV5-5 to TRBJ1-4, with TRBD1 as a possible D gene (5 bases). Looked up from germline, CDR1 is SGHKS and CDR2 is YYEKEE (reference sequence). This CDR3 spans 16 amino acids. Trimming removed 3 bases from V and 4 bases from J, with 16 bases in between. The CDR3 DNA sequence: TGTGCCAGCAGCTCCGTTCCCGGGGCGATTAATGAAAAACTGTTTTTT. Its protein is CASSSVPGAINEKLFF. Full variable domain (missing parts from reference TRBV5-5 and TRBJ1-4): DAGVTQSPTHLIKTRGQQVTLRCSPISGHKSVSWYQQVLGQGPQFIFQYYEKEERGRGNFPDRFSARQFPNYSSELNVNALLLGDSALYLCASSSVPGAINEKLFFGSGTQLSVL.

This chain joins TRBV12-3 or TRBV12-4 and TRBJ2-3; 9 bases agree with TRBD2. Unmatched junction bases numbered 15, after V lost 2 bases and J lost 3 bases. There are 19 residues in the CDR3. The CDR3 loop reads CASSLFRDPAGGSTDTQYF. CDR3 sequence (DNA): TGTGCCAGCAGTTTATTTCGGGACCCCGCGGGGGGGTCGACAGATACGCAGTATTTT.